Listed below are T cell receptor beta chains from one sample, sequenced in a study of Graves' ophthalmopathy and Graves' hyperthyroidism. A single record per CDR3 protein comes from TCRdb applying MiXCR to the multiplex PCR reads. This table holds about 400,000 distinct CDR3 sequences, 18% found once. Sample: peripheral blood. All receptors come from a woman under 30 with Graves' ophthalmopathy. CDR3s include the opening cysteine and the closing phenylalanine or tryptophan. The order of the fields is clone size, V gene, D gene, J gene, CDR3 protein, CDR3 DNA. D genes are given only for firm matches. The size field is filled for only some rows; it gives once, few, many or a size class.

>many|TRBV10-3|TRBD1|TRBJ1-1
CAIRPSPLTGPAFF
TGTGCCATCAGACCATCCCCCCTGACAGGGCCAGCTTTCTTT
>many|TRBV19|.|TRBJ1-2
CASSDERGTNYGYTF
TGTGCCAGTAGCGACGAACGGGGAACTAACTATGGCTACACCTTC
>many|TRBV4-1|TRBD1|TRBJ1-2
CASSQTSGTGKANYGYTF
TGCGCCAGCAGCCAAACCTCCGGGACAGGGAAAGCTAACTATGGCTACACCTTC
>many|TRBV7-2|.|TRBJ1-2
CASSWTIPMEGYTF
TGTGCCAGCAGCTGGACAATCCCTATGGAAGGCTACACCTTC
>.|TRBV6-5|.|TRBJ2-5
CASSNRDGETQYF
TGTGCCAGCAGTAACCGAGATGGGGAGACCCAGTACTTC
>many|TRBV20-1|TRBD2|TRBJ2-2
CSARDWSSGSIGELFF
TGCAGTGCTAGAGATTGGTCTAGCGGGAGTATTGGGGAGCTGTTTTTT
>.|TRBV15|.|TRBJ1-2
CATSRGTPTQGYGYTF
TGTGCCACCAGCAGGGGTACACCTACTCAGGGATATGGCTACACCTTC
>.|TRBV6-1|TRBD1|TRBJ1-6
CASSSTGGKGSPLHF
TGTGCCAGCAGCAGTACAGGGGGCAAGGGTTCACCCCTCCACTTT
>many|TRBV30|.|TRBJ2-7
CAWSPFSEQYF
TGTGCCTGGAGCCCTTTCTCCGAGCAGTACTTC
>many|TRBV29-1|.|TRBJ2-7
CSVEDTQTYEQYF
TGCAGCGTTGAAGATACTCAGACCTACGAGCAGTACTTC
>.|TRBV6-2/TRBV6-3|.|TRBJ1-5
CASTPTGVPYQPQHF
TGTGCCAGCACTCCGACCGGCGTGCCTTATCAGCCCCAGCATTTT
>.|TRBV6-2/TRBV6-3|.|TRBJ2-7
CASRPTAYSYEQYF
TGTGCCAGCAGGCCGACAGCCTACTCCTACGAGCAGTACTTC
>many|TRBV6-2/TRBV6-3|TRBD2|TRBJ2-5
CASNGGSAQPHQETQYF
TGTGCCAGCAACGGGGGGTCAGCCCAGCCCCATCAAGAGACCCAGTACTTC
>many|TRBV6-2/TRBV6-3|.|TRBJ1-1
CASRTRGGTEAFF
TGTGCCAGCAGGACCAGGGGAGGCACTGAAGCTTTCTTT
>many|TRBV11-2|.|TRBJ2-2
CASSLNPRGHLTGELFF
TGTGCCAGCAGCTTAAACCCGAGGGGACACCTCACCGGGGAGCTGTTTTTT
>few|TRBV3-1|.|TRBJ1-1
CASSLGTSMTEAFF
TGTGCCAGCAGCCTGGGGACGTCTATGACTGAAGCTTTCTTT
>many|TRBV5-1|.|TRBJ2-5
CASSLHEGTQYF
TGCGCCAGCAGCTTGCATGAGGGGACCCAGTACTTC
>few|TRBV2|.|TRBJ2-5
CASIKSDTLETQYF
TGTGCCAGCATTAAGAGCGATACTCTGGAGACCCAGTACTTC
>many|TRBV6-2/TRBV6-3|TRBD1|TRBJ2-3
CASSYNPERGRGYMDTQYF
TGTGCCAGCAGTTACAACCCCGAGAGGGGCAGGGGGTATATGGATACGCAGTATTTT
>.|TRBV6-2/TRBV6-3|.|TRBJ1-2
CASSYYPLPGIPYGYTF
TGTGCCAGCAGTTACTACCCATTACCCGGGATTCCCTATGGCTACACCTTC
>many|TRBV19|.|TRBJ2-3
CASSSTQAQYF
TGTGCCAGTAGTTCCACGCAGGCGCAGTATTTT
>many|TRBV6-2/TRBV6-3|.|TRBJ2-2
CASSYSQNTGELFF
TGTGCCAGCAGTTACTCTCAGAACACCGGGGAGCTGTTTTTT
>.|TRBV7-8|.|TRBJ2-7
CASSPRAVYKDEQYF
TGTGCCAGCAGCCCACGGGCCGTCTACAAGGACGAGCAGTACTTC
>.|TRBV19|.|TRBJ1-5
CASALGEPWGQPQHF
TGTGCCAGCGCCCTAGGGGAGCCATGGGGACAGCCCCAGCATTTT
>.|TRBV19|TRBD1|TRBJ1-1
CASSIAGGAEAFF
TGTGCCAGTAGTATAGCAGGGGGGGCTGAAGCTTTCTTT
>many|TRBV2|TRBD1|TRBJ1-5
CASRRQGDLSQPQHF
TGTGCCAGCAGGCGACAGGGGGACTTGAGTCAGCCCCAGCATTTT
>many|TRBV6-2/TRBV6-3|.|TRBJ1-1
CASSSRGGPGATEAFF
TGTGCCAGCAGTTCCCGGGGGGGACCGGGGGCCACTGAAGCTTTCTTT
>many|TRBV25-1|TRBD1|TRBJ2-2
CASPGQPRGSGELFF
TGTGCCAGCCCGGGACAGCCGAGGGGGTCCGGGGAGCTGTTTTTT
>many|TRBV24-1|TRBD1|TRBJ2-7
CATSDADRGHEQYF
TGTGCCACCAGTGATGCCGACAGGGGACACGAGCAGTACTTC
>many|TRBV5-1|.|TRBJ2-5
CASRPPDSEETQYF
TGCGCCAGCCGTCCGCCCGACAGTGAAGAGACCCAGTACTTC
>many|TRBV19|.|TRBJ2-2
CASSQASPNTGELFF
TGTGCCAGTAGTCAGGCTAGCCCGAACACCGGGGAGCTGTTTTTT
>many|TRBV4-2|.|TRBJ1-1
CASSHPGQRNTEAFF
TGTGCCAGCAGCCACCCGGGACAACGGAACACTGAAGCTTTCTTT
>many|TRBV6-2/TRBV6-3|.|TRBJ1-5
CASRSASGTGNQPQHF
TGTGCCAGCAGATCCGCATCCGGGACGGGGAATCAGCCCCAGCATTTT
>many|TRBV11-2|.|TRBJ2-7
CASSLESGGSSYEQYF
TGTGCCAGCAGCTTAGAATCAGGTGGGAGCTCCTACGAGCAGTACTTC
>many|TRBV25-1|.|TRBJ2-6
CASSGSRGANVLTF
TGTGCCAGCAGTGGCTCCCGTGGGGCCAACGTCCTGACTTTC
>many|TRBV6-5|.|TRBJ2-5
CATLPGGEETQYF
TGTGCCACCCTTCCTGGCGGGGAAGAGACCCAGTACTTC
>many|TRBV12-3/TRBV12-4|TRBD1|TRBJ2-7
CASSQGQRIEQYF
TGTGCCAGCAGCCAGGGACAGAGAATAGAGCAGTACTTC
>many|TRBV29-1|.|TRBJ2-6
CSVEDRQSSGANVLTF
TGCAGCGTTGAAGATCGACAAAGCTCTGGGGCCAACGTCCTGACTTTC
>many|TRBV29-1|TRBD1|TRBJ2-2
CSVDRGGTGELFF
TGCAGCGTCGACAGGGGTGGCACCGGGGAGCTGTTTTTT
>.|TRBV6-2/TRBV6-3|.|TRBJ1-5
CVSSHQGPPQPQHF
TGTGTCAGCAGCCACCAGGGGCCCCCTCAGCCCCAGCATTTT
>many|TRBV11-2|TRBD2|TRBJ2-5
CASSPGTSGRVQSQTQYF
TGTGCCAGCAGCCCCGGGACTAGCGGGAGGGTCCAGTCACAGACCCAGTACTTC
>many|TRBV6-1|.|TRBJ2-5
CASSPGEWPQYF
TGTGCCAGCAGCCCCGGGGAGTGGCCCCAGTACTTC
>many|TRBV6-1|.|TRBJ1-2
CASSGTPHQGVYGYTF
TGTGCCAGCAGTGGAACTCCACACCAGGGAGTCTATGGCTACACCTTC
>.|TRBV7-2|.|TRBJ2-7
CASSLGRGGKGEQYF
TGTGCCAGCAGCTTAGGCAGGGGGGGTAAAGGCGAGCAGTACTTC
>many|TRBV2|.|TRBJ2-2
CASRNSRSTGELFF
TGTGCCAGCAGGAATAGCAGATCCACCGGGGAGCTGTTTTTT
>.|TRBV27|.|TRBJ2-7
CAGMGGKGEIPYEQYF
TGTGCCGGCATGGGGGGTAAGGGTGAGATCCCCTACGAGCAGTACTTC
>many|TRBV28|TRBD1|TRBJ2-7
CASSPRDSLREQYF
TGTGCCAGCAGTCCCCGGGACAGCCTACGAGAGCAGTACTTC
>many|TRBV6-2/TRBV6-3|TRBD2|TRBJ2-7
CASSLSGKQYF
TGTGCCAGCAGCCTCAGCGGGAAGCAGTACTTC
>many|TRBV6-1|.|TRBJ1-2
CASSEFREENGYTF
TGTGCCAGCAGTGAGTTTCGTGAGGAGAATGGCTACACCTTC
>many|TRBV7-4|.|TRBJ1-2
CASSSSTGRANYGYTF
TGTGCCAGCAGCTCGTCGACCGGGCGGGCTAACTATGGCTACACCTTC
>many|TRBV7-2|.|TRBJ2-5
CASSPSWGAGETQYF
TGTGCCAGCAGCCCGTCTTGGGGGGCTGGAGAGACCCAGTACTTC